One sample yielded the 30 T cell receptor beta chains listed below, sequenced in a study of CD8 T cells in Susac syndrome. An amount of RNA that ranged from 0.5 to 1 ug was reverse transcribed with random hexamers. MiXCR was run by TCRdb on the immunoSEQ multiplex PCR reads, yielding one entry per CDR3 protein. The sample contains around 150,000 distinct CDR3 sequences, around 94% of which appear only once. Sequencing was done on a sample of CD4+ T cells from PBMCs. All receptors come from a human donor with multiple sclerosis.

The V gene is TRBV12-3 or TRBV12-4, the J gene TRBJ1-4, with a possible D match to TRBD1 (5 bases). V gave up 3 bases and J gave up 10 bases, with 15 bases separating them. The CDR3 consists of 14 residues. The CDR3 nucleotides read TGTGCCAGCAGTTTGGGGACTGCCACGGGAAAACTGTTTTTT. Translating it yields CASSLGTATGKLFF.

This clonotype was seen more than once but under ten times. The genes are TRBV3-1 and TRBJ1-5; D is unresolved. The CDR3 is 13 amino acids. The V and J ends lost 3 bases and 5 bases respectively, with 8 bases between them. Germline CDR1 LGHDT, CDR2 YNNKEL (reference sequence). CDR3 residues: CASSQGSYQPQHF. Written as DNA, the CDR3 is TGTGCCAGCAGCCAGGGCAGCTATCAGCCCCAGCATTTT.

This chain links TRBV6-2 or TRBV6-3 with TRBJ2-1; 7 positions match TRBD2. Per the germline V gene, CDR1 is MNHEY and CDR2 is SVGEGT. This CDR3 comprises 12 residues. V shed 7 bases, J shed 10 bases, and the junction held 7 bases outside the gene matches. CDR3: CASNQNSGEQFF. CDR3 coding DNA: TGTGCCAGCAATCAGAATAGCGGGGAGCAGTTCTTC.

Turning to this clonotype: One junction end does not reproduce the germline sequence, and a read error may be involved. J is TRBJ2-1 and V is TRBV12-5; TRBD2 matches at 8 bases. Germline assignment: CDR1 LGHNT and CDR2 FRNRAP. The CDR3 covers 15 residues. CDR3 sequence reads: CASGSGLVSHNEQFF. The CDR3 DNA reads as TGTGCTAGTGGTTCGGGACTAGTCTCCCACAATGAGCAGTTCTTC. Complete variable domain (other parts from reference TRBV12-5 and TRBJ2-1): DARVTQTPRHKVTEMGQEVTMRCQPILGHNTVFWYRQTMMQGLELLAYFRNRAPLDDSGMPKDRFSAEMPDATLATLKIQPSEPRDSAVYFCASGSGLVSHNEQFFGPGTRLTVL.

This clonotype has a handful of counts. The J gene is TRBJ2-7, the V gene TRBV27; unclear D gene. Germline V gives CDR1 MNHEY, CDR2 SMNVEV (reference sequence). The V end lost 9 bases, the J end lost 1 base, and 1 base lay between the germline ends. The CDR3 extends over 9 amino acids. The CDR3 reads CASSYEQYF. Written as DNA, the CDR3 is TGTGCCAGTTCCTACGAGCAGTACTTC.

This chain joins TRBV7-2 and TRBJ2-3; the match to TRBD2 covers 14 bases. Germline values: CDR1 SGHTA, CDR2 FQGNSA. After removal of 5 bases from V and 2 bases from J, the junction contained 9 bases not matched to a gene. This CDR3 spans 18 amino acids. CDR3 residues: CASSLRLAGGGLTDTQYF. The CDR3 bases are TGTGCCAGCAGCCTAAGACTAGCGGGAGGGGGACTCACAGATACGCAGTATTTT.

J is TRBJ2-1 and V is TRBV28; 12 bases are a match to TRBD2. The CDR3 extends over 16 amino acids. Germline V lookup: CDR1 MDHEN, CDR2 SYDVKM. The J segment lost 7 bases and the V segment lost 3 bases, leaving 7 bases of the junction unmatched. CDR3 amino acids: CASSLWGTSGSNEQFF. The CDR3 bases are TGTGCCAGCAGTTTGTGGGGGACTAGCGGGTCAAATGAGCAGTTCTTC.

CDR3 in amino acids: CASQPRTDTQYF. In DNA form, the CDR3 reads TGTGCCAGCCAGCCTAGGACAGATACGCAGTATTTT. The chain combines TRBV6-2 or TRBV6-3 with TRBJ2-3; D remains ambiguous. From germline, CDR1 is MNHEY and CDR2 SVGEGT. Trimming took 8 bases from V and 3 from J, leaving 9 bases between them. The length of the CDR3 is 12 residues.

The chain combines TRBV20-1 with TRBJ2-2; 11 bases fit TRBD2. Trimming cost V 6 bases and J 6 bases; bases outside gene matches: 6. The CDR3 has 14 residues. The germline V gene encodes CDR1 DFQATT and CDR2 SNEGSKA (reference sequence). For the CDR3, the DNA is TGCAGTGCCCTCTTAGCGGGAGGGTCCGGGGAGCTGTTTTTT. This codes for CSALLAGGSGELFF.

The chain uses TRBV29-1 and TRBJ1-2, with TRBD1 as a possible D gene (6 bases). The CDR3 sequence is 13 residues long. With 6 bases removed from V and 6 bases from J, the gap between germline ends came to 17 bases. From germline, CDR1 is SQVTM and CDR2 ANQGSEA. The DNA for the CDR3 is TGCAGCGTCCTTGCCACAGGGTCAAATGGCTACACCTTC. Protein sequence: CSVLATGSNGYTF.

The chain employs TRBV30 and TRBJ1-5; D not certain. CDR3 length equals 12 residues. Germline lookup yields CDR1 GTSNPN and CDR2 SVGIG (reference sequence). V shed 4 bases and J shed 2 bases, with 6 bases lying between them. Here the CDR3 reads CAWTHGNQPQHF. In nucleotides, the CDR3 is TGTGCCTGGACCCACGGCAATCAGCCCCAGCATTTT.

The chain uses TRBV3-1 and TRBJ2-1; 8 nucleotides line up with TRBD2. The CDR3 loop spans 17 amino acids. V was pared by 4 bases and J by 9 bases, with 17 bases of the junction left unmatched. Germline CDR1 LGHDT, CDR2 YNNKEL (reference sequence). The CDR3 sequence: CASSPPRSFRAGGEQFF. CDR3 bases: TGTGCCAGCAGCCCCCCAAGGAGCTTTAGGGCGGGAGGTGAGCAGTTCTTC.

The chain combines TRBV5-5 with TRBJ2-3, with no clear D. Trimming took off 2 bases at V and 2 bases at J, with 9 bases between the two ends. This CDR3 region has 14 residues. The germline CDR1 and CDR2 sequences are SGHKS and YYEKEE (reference sequence). The CDR3 region is CASSFQPNTDTQYF. CDR3 DNA sequence: TGTGCCAGCAGCTTCCAGCCGAACACAGATACGCAGTATTTT.

The chain couples TRBV3-1 to TRBJ2-6, with a tentative D call TRBD1 (5 bases). The CDR3 is made up of 16 amino acids. In germline, CDR1 is LGHDT, CDR2 YNNKEL (reference sequence). Between the trimmed V and J ends, which lost 3 bases and 5 bases, there was a span of 14 bases. CDR3 in amino acids: CASSHRAGSRANVLTF. The CDR3 DNA follows: TGTGCCAGCAGCCACAGGGCCGGTTCTAGGGCCAACGTCCTGACTTTC.

The chain employs TRBV12-3 or TRBV12-4 and TRBJ2-2; D is perhaps TRBD2 (7 bases). Trimming took off 1 base at V and 6 bases at J, with 15 bases between the two ends. The CDR3 totals 16 residues. CDR3 loop: CASSLVRGGAAGELFF. The CDR3, as DNA: TGTGCCAGCAGTTTAGTGAGGGGGGGTGCCGCCGGGGAGCTGTTTTTT.

A single count supports this clonotype. The J gene is TRBJ2-5, the V gene TRBV27; D call uncertain. The CDR3 loop spans 15 amino acids. Per germline, CDR1 MNHEY and CDR2 SMNVEV (reference sequence). V lost 5 bases, J lost 4 bases, and 17 bases lay in between. The DNA of the CDR3 is TGTGCCAGCAGTCCCTCTCTCTTCTTAAGAGAGACCCAGTACTTC. Its translation: CASSPSLFLRETQYF.

This clonotype appeared a single time. As DNA, the CDR3 is TGTGCCAGCAGCCAAGTCGCAGGGAAAAACATTCAGTACTTC. It yields the protein CASSQVAGKNIQYF. The rearrangement links TRBV14 to TRBJ2-4; D possibly corresponds to TRBD1 (5 bases). This CDR3 region has 14 residues. V lost 1 base to trimming and J lost 4 bases, with 8 bases between them. Germline V gene data show CDR1 as SGHDN and CDR2 as FVKESK.

The chain carries TRBV24-1 and TRBJ2-7, with D perhaps matching TRBD1 or TRBD2 (5 bases each). The CDR3 length is 15 residues. With 5 bases removed from V and 6 bases from J, the gap between germline ends came to 19 bases. Per germline, CDR1 KGHDR and CDR2 SFDVKD. The CDR3 protein is CATSVTGTGPREQYF. CDR3 coding DNA: TGTGCCACCAGTGTAACTGGGACCGGACCGCGCGAGCAGTACTTC.

The chain joins TRBV3-1 to TRBJ2-7, with D hard to call. The germline V and J ends were trimmed by 0 bases and 5 bases, with 14 bases remaining between them. Germline V gene sequence: CDR1 LGHDT, CDR2 YNNKEL (reference sequence). This CDR3 spans 15 amino acids. This chain's CDR3 is CASSQDRPFWNEQYF. The CDR3 DNA sequence: TGTGCCAGCAGCCAAGATCGCCCCTTTTGGAACGAGCAGTACTTC.

The chain carries TRBV9 and TRBJ1-2; perhaps TRBD1 as D (6 bases). Trimming removed 0 bases from V and 4 bases from J, with 10 bases in between. The CDR3 totals 14 residues. Germline V lookup: CDR1 SGDLS, CDR2 YYNGEE. The DNA of the CDR3 is TGTGCCAGCAGCGTAGCGGGGGCCCTCTATGGCTACACCTTC. This codes for CASSVAGALYGYTF.

The chain carries TRBV4-3 and TRBJ1-1; TRBD1 matches at 8 bases. The CDR3 totals 14 residues. The trim removed 5 bases at V and 3 bases at J, leaving 5 bases unmatched. CDR1 is LGHNA and CDR2 is YSLEER in the germline V gene. DNA for the CDR3: TGCGCCAGCAGCACAACAGGGGGACACACTGAAGCTTTCTTT. Protein product: CASSTTGGHTEAFF.

The V call is TRBV30, the J call TRBJ2-7; 8 nucleotides line up with TRBD1. The length of the CDR3 is 13 residues. Germline CDR1 reads GTSNPN; CDR2 reads SVGIG (reference sequence). V was pared by 1 base and J by 12 bases, with 11 bases of the junction left unmatched. The DNA of the CDR3 is TGTGCCTGGAGTGCCCCGGGACAGGACGTTCGGTACTTC. As protein: CAWSAPGQDVRYF.

This clonotype was seen just once. The V and J genes are TRBV29-1 and TRBJ2-3; 7 nucleotides align to TRBD1. The germline V gene has CDR1 SQVTM and CDR2 ANQGSEA. The CDR3 consists of 13 residues. Germline trimming cut 7 bases from V and 3 bases from J; bases unmatched to any gene: 7. CDR3 sequence: CSGLLQGTDTQYF. CDR3 nucleotide sequence: TGCAGCGGTCTCTTACAGGGGACAGATACGCAGTATTTT.

V usage is TRBV4-1 and J usage is TRBJ1-4, with D unclear. V dropped 1 base and J dropped 8 bases, with 8 bases sitting between them. Per the germline V gene, CDR1 is MGHRA and CDR2 is YSYEKL. The CDR3 totals 13 residues. The CDR3 DNA sequence: TGCGCCAGCAGCCAAGTTTCCCCCGAAAAACTGTTTTTT. The encoded protein is CASSQVSPEKLFF.

This chain joins TRBV7-3 and TRBJ2-2; TRBD2 agrees at 8 bases. The CDR3 runs 15 residues. The germline V gene encodes CDR1 SGHTA and CDR2 FQGTGA. Trimming at V came to 6 bases and at J to 4 bases, leaving 7 bases not matched to a gene. The CDR3 loop is CASRLSGKSTGELFF. DNA of the CDR3: TGTGCCAGCAGACTTAGCGGGAAAAGCACCGGGGAGCTGTTTTTT.

The V and J genes are TRBV11-1 and TRBJ2-7; D uncertain. Trimming stripped 5 bases from V and 0 bases from J, with 8 bases between. Germline loops: CDR1 SGHAT, CDR2 FQDESV (reference sequence). This CDR3 region has 13 residues. The CDR3 DNA follows: TGTGCCAGCAGCCCCCGCTCCTCCTACGAGCAGTACTTC. It yields the protein CASSPRSSYEQYF. Variable domain in full (rest from reference TRBV11-1 and TRBJ2-7): EAEVAQSPRYKITEKSQAVAFWCDPISGHATLYWYRQILGQGPELLVQFQDESVVDDSQLPKDRFSAERLKGVDSTLKIQPAELGDSAMYLCASSPRSSYEQYFGPGTRLTVT.

V and J are TRBV5-1 and TRBJ2-7; D gene ambiguous. Deletions cut 1 base from V and 2 bases from J, with 7 bases between. The CDR3 is 13 amino acids. Looked up from germline, CDR1 is SGHRS and CDR2 is YFSETQ. DNA for the CDR3: TGCGCCAGCAGCTTGATAGGGACCTACGAGCAGTACTTC. Residues: CASSLIGTYEQYF.

V gene TRBV10-3 combines with J gene TRBJ2-4; D is undetermined. This CDR3 is built from 16 residues. V lost 3 bases to trimming and J lost 1 base, with 13 bases between them. CDR1 and CDR2 (germline): ENHRY, SYGVKD. The CDR3 DNA follows: TGTGCCATCAGTGAAAACCTTATGGTGGCCAAAAACATTCAGTACTTC. Protein sequence: CAISENLMVAKNIQYF.

The sample holds one count of this clonotype. V and J are TRBV5-4 and TRBJ1-1; 8 bases are shared with TRBD1. Germline trimming cut 3 bases from V and 3 bases from J; bases unmatched to any gene: 7. Germline values: CDR1 SGHNT, CDR2 YYREEE (reference sequence). The length of the CDR3 is 15 residues. In nucleotides, the CDR3 is TGTGCCAGCAGCTCCCGTGGACAGGGCGACACTGAAGCTTTCTTT. This codes for CASSSRGQGDTEAFF.

This clonotype was seen only once. The rearrangement uses TRBV19 and TRBJ2-1; maybe TRBD2 (5 bases). V shed 0 bases and J shed 3 bases, with 9 bases lying between them. The germline V gene has CDR1 LNHDA and CDR2 SQIVND (reference sequence). The CDR3 runs to 15 residues. CDR3 region: CASSIEVAYYNEQFF. CDR3 in DNA: TGTGCCAGTAGTATAGAAGTAGCGTACTACAATGAGCAGTTCTTC. The full variable domain, in which reference TRBV19 and TRBJ2-1 provide the parts outside the CDR3, is DGGITQSPKYLFRKEGQNVTLSCEQNLNHDAMYWYRQDPGQGLRLIYYSQIVNDFQKGDIAEGYSVSREKKESFPLTVTSAQKNPTAFYLCASSIEVAYYNEQFFGPGTRLTVL.